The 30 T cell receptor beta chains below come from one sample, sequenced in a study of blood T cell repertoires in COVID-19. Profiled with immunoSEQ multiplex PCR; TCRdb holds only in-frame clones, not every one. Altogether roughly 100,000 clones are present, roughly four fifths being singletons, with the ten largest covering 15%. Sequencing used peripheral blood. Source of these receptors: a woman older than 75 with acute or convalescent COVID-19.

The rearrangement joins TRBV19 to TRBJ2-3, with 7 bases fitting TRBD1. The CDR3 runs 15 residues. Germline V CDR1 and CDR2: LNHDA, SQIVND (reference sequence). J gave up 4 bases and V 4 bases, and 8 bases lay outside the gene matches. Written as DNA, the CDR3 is TGTGCCAGTAGTAACGACAGGGAAGGGGCAGATACGCAGTATTTT. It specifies CASSNDREGADTQYF. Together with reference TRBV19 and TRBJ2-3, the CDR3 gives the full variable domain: DGGITQSPKYLFRKEGQNVTLSCEQNLNHDAMYWYRQDPGQGLRLIYYSQIVNDFQKGDIAEGYSVSREKKESFPLTVTSAQKNPTAFYLCASSNDREGADTQYFGPGTRLTVL.

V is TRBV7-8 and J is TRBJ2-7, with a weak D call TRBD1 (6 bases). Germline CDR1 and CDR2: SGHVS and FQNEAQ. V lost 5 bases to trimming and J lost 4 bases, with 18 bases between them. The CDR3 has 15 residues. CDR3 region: CASSPLQGYGYEQYV. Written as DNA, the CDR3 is TGTGCCAGCAGCCCCTTACAGGGCTACGGGTACGAGCAGTACGTC.

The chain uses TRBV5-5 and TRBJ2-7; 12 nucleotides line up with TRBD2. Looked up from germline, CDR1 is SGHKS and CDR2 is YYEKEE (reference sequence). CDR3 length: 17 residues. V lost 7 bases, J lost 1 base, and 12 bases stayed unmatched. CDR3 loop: CASASTSGSGGSYEQYF. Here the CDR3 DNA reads TGTGCCAGCGCCTCGACTAGCGGGAGTGGGGGGTCCTACGAGCAGTACTTC.

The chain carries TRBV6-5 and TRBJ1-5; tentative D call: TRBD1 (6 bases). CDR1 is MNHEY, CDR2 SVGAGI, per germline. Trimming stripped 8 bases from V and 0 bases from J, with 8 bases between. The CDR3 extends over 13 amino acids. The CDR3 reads CASGQLSNQPQHF. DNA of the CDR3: TGTGCCAGCGGACAGCTTAGCAATCAGCCCCAGCATTTT.

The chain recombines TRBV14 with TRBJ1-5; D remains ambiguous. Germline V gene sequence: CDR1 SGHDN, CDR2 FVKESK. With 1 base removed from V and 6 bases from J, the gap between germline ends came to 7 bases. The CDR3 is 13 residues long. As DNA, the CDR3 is TGTGCCAGCAGCCAAGTTGCCGGTCAGCCCCAGCATTTT. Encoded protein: CASSQVAGQPQHF.

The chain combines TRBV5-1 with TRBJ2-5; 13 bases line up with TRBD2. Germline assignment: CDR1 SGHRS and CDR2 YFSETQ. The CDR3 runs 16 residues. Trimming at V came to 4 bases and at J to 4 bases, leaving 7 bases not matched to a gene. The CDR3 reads CASSDGLAGALETQYF. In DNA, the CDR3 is TGCGCCAGCAGCGATGGACTAGCGGGAGCTCTAGAGACCCAGTACTTC.

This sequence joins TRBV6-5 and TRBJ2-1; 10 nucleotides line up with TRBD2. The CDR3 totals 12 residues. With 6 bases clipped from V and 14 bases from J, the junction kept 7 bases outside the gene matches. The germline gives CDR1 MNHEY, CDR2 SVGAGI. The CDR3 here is CASRRTSGGEFF. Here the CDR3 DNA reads TGTGCCAGCAGAAGGACTAGCGGAGGGGAGTTCTTC.

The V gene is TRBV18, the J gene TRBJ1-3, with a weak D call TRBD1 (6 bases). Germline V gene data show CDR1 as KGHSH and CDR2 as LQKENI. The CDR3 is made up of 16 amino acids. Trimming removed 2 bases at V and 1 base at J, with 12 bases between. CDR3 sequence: CASSPDWGLSGNTIYF. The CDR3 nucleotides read TGTGCCAGCTCACCAGATTGGGGGCTGTCTGGAAACACCATATATTTT.

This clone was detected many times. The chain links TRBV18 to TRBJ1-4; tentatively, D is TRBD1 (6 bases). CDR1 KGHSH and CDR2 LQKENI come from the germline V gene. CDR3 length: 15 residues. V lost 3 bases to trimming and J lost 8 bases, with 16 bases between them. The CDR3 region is CASSPPAGDREKLFF. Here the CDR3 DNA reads TGTGCCAGCTCACCCCCGGCAGGGGATCGGGAAAAACTGTTTTTT.

The CDR3, as DNA: TGTGCCACCGCGTTGGGGAGTCCCTCCTACAATGAGCAGTTCTTC. This gives the protein CATALGSPSYNEQFF. J is TRBJ2-1 and V is TRBV27; TRBD2 is a possible D gene (5 bases). Germline CDR1 MNHEY, CDR2 SMNVEV (reference sequence). The CDR3 has 15 residues. Trimming removed 10 bases at V and 0 bases at J, with 16 bases between.

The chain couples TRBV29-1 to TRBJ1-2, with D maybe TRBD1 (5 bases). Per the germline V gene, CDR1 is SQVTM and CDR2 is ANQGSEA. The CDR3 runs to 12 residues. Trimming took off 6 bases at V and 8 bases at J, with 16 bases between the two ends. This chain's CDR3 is CSVVQGQGGYTF. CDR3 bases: TGCAGCGTCGTACAAGGCCAGGGCGGCTACACCTTC.

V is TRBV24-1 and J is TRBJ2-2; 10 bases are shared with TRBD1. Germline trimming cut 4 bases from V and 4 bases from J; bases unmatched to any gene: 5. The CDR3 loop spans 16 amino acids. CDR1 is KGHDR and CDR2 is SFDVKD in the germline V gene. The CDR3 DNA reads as TGTGCCACCAGTGACTCCGGGACAGGGGTCACCGGGGAGCTGTTTTTT. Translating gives CATSDSGTGVTGELFF.

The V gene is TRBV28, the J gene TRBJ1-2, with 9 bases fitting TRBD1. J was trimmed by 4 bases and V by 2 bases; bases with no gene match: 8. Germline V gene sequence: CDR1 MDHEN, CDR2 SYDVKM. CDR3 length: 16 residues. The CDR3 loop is CASSLTGTGFSYGYTF. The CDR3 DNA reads TGTGCCAGCAGTTTAACCGGGACAGGGTTCAGCTATGGCTACACCTTC.

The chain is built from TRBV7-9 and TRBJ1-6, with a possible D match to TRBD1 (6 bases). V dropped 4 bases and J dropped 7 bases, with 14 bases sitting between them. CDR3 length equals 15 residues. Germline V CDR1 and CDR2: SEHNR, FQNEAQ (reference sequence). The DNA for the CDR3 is TGTGCCAGCAGCTCCCGCGGGGGCGAGAATTCACCCCTCCACTTT. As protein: CASSSRGGENSPLHF. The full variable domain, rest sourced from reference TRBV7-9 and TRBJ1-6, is DTGVSQNPRHKITKRGQNVTFRCDPISEHNRLYWYRQTLGQGPEFLTYFQNEAQLEKSRLLSDRFSAERPKGSFSTLEIQRTEQGDSAMYLCASSSRGGENSPLHFGNGTRLTVT.

The CDR3 here is CASSSQGAKDTEAFF. DNA of the CDR3: TGTGCCAGCAGTTCTCAGGGGGCGAAGGACACTGAAGCTTTCTTT. The V and J genes are TRBV28 and TRBJ1-1, with 8 nucleotides matching TRBD1. This CDR3 is 15 amino acids long. Germline trimming cut 4 bases from V and 3 bases from J; bases unmatched to any gene: 7. Germline V gene sequence: CDR1 MDHEN, CDR2 SYDVKM.

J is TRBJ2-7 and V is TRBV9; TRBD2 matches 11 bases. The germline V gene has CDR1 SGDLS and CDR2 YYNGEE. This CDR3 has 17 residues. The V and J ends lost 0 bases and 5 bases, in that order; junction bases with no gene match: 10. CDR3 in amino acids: CASSVGLGLAEHHEQYF. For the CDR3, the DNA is TGTGCCAGCAGCGTAGGGTTGGGACTAGCGGAGCATCACGAGCAGTACTTC.

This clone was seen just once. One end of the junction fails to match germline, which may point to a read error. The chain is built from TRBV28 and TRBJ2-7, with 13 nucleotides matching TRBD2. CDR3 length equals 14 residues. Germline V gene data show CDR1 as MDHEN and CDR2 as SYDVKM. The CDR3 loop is CASSSGLAGRAGDF. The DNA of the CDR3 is TGTGCCAGCAGTTCGGGACTAGCGGGGCGAGCAGGGGACTTC. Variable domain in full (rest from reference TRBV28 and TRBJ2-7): DVKVTQSSRYLVKRTGEKVFLECVQDMDHENMFWYRQDPGLGLRLIYFSYDVKMKEKGDIPEGYSVSREKKERFSLILESASTNQTSMYLCASSSGLAGRAGDFGPGTRLTVT.

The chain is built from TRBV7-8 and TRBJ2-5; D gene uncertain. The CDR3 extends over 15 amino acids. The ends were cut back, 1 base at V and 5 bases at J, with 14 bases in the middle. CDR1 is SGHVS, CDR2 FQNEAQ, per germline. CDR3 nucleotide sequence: TGTGCCAGCAGCTTAGGTGCCGGGTTGGAGGAGACCCAGTACTTC. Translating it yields CASSLGAGLEETQYF.

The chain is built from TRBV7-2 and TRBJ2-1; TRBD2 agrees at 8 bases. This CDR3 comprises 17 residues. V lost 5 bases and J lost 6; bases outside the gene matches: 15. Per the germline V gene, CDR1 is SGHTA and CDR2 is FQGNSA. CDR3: CASSHPSGAGVGNEQFF. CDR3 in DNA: TGTGCCAGCAGCCATCCATCAGGAGCGGGAGTAGGCAATGAGCAGTTCTTC.

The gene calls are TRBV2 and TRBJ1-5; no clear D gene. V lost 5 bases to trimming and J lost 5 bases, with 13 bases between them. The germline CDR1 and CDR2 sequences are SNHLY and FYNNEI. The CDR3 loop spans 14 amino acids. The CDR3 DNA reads TGTGCCAGCAGTCCTTCAAGCGGGGATCAGCCCCAGCATTTT. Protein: CASSPSSGDQPQHF.

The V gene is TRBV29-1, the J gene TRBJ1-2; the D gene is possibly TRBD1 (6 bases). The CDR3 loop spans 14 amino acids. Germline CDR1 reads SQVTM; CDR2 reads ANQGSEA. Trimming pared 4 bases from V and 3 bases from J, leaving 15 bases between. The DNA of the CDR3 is TGCAGCGTTGGAAATACAGGGAGGGACTATGGCTACACCTTC. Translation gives CSVGNTGRDYGYTF.

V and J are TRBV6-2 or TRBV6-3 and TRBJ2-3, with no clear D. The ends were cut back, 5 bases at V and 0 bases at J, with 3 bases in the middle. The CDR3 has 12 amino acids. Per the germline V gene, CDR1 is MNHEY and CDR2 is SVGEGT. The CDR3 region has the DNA TGTGCCAGCAGTATAAGCACAGATACGCAGTATTTT. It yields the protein CASSISTDTQYF.

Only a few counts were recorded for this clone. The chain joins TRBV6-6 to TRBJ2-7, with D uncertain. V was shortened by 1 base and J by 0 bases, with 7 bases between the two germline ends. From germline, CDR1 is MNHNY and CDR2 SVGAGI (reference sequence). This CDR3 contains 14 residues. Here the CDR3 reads CASSYYGFSYEQYF. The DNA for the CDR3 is TGTGCCAGCAGTTACTACGGTTTCTCCTACGAGCAGTACTTC.

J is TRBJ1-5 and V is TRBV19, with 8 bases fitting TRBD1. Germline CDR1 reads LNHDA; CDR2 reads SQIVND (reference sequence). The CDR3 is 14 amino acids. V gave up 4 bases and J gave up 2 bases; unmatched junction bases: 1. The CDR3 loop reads CASSKTGGNQPQHF. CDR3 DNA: TGTGCCAGTAGTAAGACAGGGGGCAATCAGCCCCAGCATTTT. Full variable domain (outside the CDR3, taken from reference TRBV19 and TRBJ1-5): DGGITQSPKYLFRKEGQNVTLSCEQNLNHDAMYWYRQDPGQGLRLIYYSQIVNDFQKGDIAEGYSVSREKKESFPLTVTSAQKNPTAFYLCASSKTGGNQPQHFGDGTRLSIL.

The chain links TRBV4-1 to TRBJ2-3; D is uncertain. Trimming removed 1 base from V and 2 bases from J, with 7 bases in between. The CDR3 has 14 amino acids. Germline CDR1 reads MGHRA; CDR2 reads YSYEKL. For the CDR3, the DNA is TGCGCCAGCAGCCAAGTGCGCGACACAGATACGCAGTATTTT. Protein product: CASSQVRDTDTQYF.

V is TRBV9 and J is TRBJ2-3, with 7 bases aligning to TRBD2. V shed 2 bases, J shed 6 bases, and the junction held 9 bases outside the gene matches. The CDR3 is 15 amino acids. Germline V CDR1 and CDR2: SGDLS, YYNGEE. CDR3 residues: CASSVASGPPDTQYF. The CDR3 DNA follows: TGTGCCAGCAGCGTGGCTAGCGGCCCCCCGGATACGCAGTATTTT.

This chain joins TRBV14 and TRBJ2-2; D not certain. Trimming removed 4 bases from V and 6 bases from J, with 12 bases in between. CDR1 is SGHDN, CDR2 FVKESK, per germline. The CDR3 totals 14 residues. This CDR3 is CASSPLYTAGELFF. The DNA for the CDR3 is TGTGCCAGCAGCCCCTTATATACAGCCGGGGAGCTGTTTTTT.

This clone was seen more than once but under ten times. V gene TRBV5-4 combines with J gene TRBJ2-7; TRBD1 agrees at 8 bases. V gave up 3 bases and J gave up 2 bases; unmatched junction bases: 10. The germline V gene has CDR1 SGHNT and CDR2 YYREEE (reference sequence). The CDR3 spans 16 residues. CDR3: CASSSGTGRTAYEQYF. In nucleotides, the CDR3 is TGTGCCAGCAGCTCGGGGACAGGTCGGACAGCCTACGAGCAGTACTTC.

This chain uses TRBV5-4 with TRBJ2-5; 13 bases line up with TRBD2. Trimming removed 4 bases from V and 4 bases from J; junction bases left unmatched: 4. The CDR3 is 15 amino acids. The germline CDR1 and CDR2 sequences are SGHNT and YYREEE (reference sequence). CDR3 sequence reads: CASSTGLAGVETQYF. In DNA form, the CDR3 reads TGTGCCAGCAGCACCGGACTAGCGGGAGTAGAGACCCAGTACTTC.

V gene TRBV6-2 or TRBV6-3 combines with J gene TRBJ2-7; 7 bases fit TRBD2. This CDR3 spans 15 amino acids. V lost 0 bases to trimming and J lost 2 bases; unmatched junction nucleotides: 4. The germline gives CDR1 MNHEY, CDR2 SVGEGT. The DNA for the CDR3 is TGTGCCAGCAGTTACTCTGCTAGCGGTACCTACGAGCAGTACGTC. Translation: CASSYSASGTYEQYV.